This T cell receptor (beta chain) was captured by sequencing in a study of blood T cell repertoires in COVID-19. Study-level background: Nucleic acid was either cDNA or gDNA, and it came from T cells, B-cell-depleted T cells, or PBMCs.

The repertoire was sequenced with immunoSEQ multiplex PCR; TCRdb's copy has only in-frame clones and lacks some. The sample shows about 270,000 clones, approximately 90% of them seen only once. V was pared by 0 bases and J by 4 bases, with 13 bases between. Germline CDR1 reads MNHEY; CDR2 reads SMNVEV (reference sequence). The CDR3 loop spans 15 amino acids. The material sequenced was PBMCs or T cells enriched from blood (not recorded which). This rearrangement joins TRBV27 to TRBJ2-7; no reliable D call. The TCR sequence derives from a man aged 35-49 years who had been exposed to COVID-19. The CDR3 region has the DNA TGTGCCAGCAGTTTATCGAGTGAGGAGATTTACGAGCAGTACTTC. It yields the protein CASSLSSEEIYEQYF.